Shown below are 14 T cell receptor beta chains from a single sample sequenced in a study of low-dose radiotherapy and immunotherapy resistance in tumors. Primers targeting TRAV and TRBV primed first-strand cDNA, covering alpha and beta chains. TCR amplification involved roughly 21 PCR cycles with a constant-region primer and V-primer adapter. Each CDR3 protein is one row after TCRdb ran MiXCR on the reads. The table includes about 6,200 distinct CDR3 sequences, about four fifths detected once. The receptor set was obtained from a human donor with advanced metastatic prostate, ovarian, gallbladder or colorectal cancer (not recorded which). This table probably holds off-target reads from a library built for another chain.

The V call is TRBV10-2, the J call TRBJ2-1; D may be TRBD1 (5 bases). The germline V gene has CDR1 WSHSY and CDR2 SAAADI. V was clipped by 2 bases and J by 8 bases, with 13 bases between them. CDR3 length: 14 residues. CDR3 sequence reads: CASSEPYRSDEQFF. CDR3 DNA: TGCGCCAGCAGTGAGCCTTACAGGTCCGATGAGCAGTTCTTC.

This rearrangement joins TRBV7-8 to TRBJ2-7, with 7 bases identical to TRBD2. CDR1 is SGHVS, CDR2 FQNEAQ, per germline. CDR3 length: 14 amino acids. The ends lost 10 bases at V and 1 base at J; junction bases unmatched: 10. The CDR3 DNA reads TGTGCCACGAGCGGCGCGGGGGTTTCCTACGAGCAGTACTTC. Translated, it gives CATSGAGVSYEQYF.

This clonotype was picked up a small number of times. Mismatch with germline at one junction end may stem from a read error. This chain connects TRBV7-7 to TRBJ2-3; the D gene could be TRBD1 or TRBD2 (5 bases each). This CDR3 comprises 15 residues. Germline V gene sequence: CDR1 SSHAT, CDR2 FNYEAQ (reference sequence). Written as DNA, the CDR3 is TGTGCTAGCAGCTTAATGGGGCGTGAGGGAGATACGCAGTATTTT. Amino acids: CASSLMGREGDTQYF.

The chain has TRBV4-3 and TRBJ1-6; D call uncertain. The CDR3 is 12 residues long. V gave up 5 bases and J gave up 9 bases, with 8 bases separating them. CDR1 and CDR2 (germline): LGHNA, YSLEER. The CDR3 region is CASSFDVSPLHF. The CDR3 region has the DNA TGCGCCAGCAGCTTCGACGTTTCACCCCTCCACTTT.

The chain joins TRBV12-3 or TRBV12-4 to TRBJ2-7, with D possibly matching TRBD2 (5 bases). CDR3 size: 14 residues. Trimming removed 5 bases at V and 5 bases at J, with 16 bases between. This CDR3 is CASSTGFGVNEQYF. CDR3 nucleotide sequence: TGTGCCAGCAGTACGGGGTTTGGGGTGAACGAGCAGTACTTC.

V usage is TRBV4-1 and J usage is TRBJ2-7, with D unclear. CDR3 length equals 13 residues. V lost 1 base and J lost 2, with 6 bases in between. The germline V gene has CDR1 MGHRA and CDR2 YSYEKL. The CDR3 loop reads CASSQGPTYEQYF. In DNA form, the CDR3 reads TGCGCCAGCAGCCAAGGTCCCACCTACGAGCAGTACTTC.

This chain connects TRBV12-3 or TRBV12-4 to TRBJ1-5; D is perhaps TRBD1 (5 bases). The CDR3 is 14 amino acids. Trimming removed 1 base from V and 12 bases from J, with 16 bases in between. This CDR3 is CASSLGQGWAIQHF. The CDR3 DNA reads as TGTGCCAGCAGTTTAGGCCAGGGCTGGGCCATCCAGCATTTT.

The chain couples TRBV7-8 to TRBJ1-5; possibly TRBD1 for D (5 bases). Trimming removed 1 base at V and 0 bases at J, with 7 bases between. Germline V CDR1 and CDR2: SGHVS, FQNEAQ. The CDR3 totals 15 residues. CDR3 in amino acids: CASSLGGGSNQPQHF. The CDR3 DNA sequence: TGTGCCAGCAGCTTAGGGGGGGGTAGCAATCAGCCCCAGCATTTT.

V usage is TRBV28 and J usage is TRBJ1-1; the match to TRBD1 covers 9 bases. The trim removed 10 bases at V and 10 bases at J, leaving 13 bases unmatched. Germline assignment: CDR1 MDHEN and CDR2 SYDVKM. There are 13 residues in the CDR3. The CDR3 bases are TGTGCCATTACCTCCCACTCGGGACAGGGAGCTTTCTTT. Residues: CAITSHSGQGAFF.

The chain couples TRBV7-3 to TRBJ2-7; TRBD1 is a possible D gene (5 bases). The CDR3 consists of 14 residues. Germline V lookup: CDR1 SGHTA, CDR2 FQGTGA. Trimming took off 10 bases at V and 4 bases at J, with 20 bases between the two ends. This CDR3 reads CAIELRQGGYEQYF. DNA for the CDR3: TGTGCCATCGAATTACGGCAGGGCGGATACGAGCAGTACTTC.

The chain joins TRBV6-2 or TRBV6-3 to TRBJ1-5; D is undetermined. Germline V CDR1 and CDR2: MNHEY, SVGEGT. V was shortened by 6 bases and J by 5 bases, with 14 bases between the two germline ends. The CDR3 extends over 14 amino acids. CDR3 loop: CASRPNSLYQPQHF. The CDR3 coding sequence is TGTGCCAGCAGACCTAATTCCCTTTATCAGCCCCAGCATTTT.

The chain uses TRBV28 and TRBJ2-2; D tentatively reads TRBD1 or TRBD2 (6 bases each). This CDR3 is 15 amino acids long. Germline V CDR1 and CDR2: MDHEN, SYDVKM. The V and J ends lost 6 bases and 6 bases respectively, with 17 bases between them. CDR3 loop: CASRPSQGRSGELFF. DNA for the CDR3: TGTGCCAGCAGGCCCTCCCAGGGGAGGTCCGGGGAGCTGTTTTTT.

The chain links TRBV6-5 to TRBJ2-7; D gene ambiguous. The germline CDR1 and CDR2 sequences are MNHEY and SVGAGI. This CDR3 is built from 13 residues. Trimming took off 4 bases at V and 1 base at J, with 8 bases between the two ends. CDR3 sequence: CASSSWESYEQYF. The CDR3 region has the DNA TGTGCCAGCAGTTCCTGGGAATCCTACGAGCAGTACTTC.

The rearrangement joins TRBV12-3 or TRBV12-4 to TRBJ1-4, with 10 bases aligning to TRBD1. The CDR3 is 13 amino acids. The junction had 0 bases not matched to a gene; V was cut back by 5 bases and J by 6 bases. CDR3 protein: CASSGTGDEKLFF. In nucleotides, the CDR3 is TGTGCCAGCAGTGGGACAGGGGATGAAAAACTGTTTTTT.